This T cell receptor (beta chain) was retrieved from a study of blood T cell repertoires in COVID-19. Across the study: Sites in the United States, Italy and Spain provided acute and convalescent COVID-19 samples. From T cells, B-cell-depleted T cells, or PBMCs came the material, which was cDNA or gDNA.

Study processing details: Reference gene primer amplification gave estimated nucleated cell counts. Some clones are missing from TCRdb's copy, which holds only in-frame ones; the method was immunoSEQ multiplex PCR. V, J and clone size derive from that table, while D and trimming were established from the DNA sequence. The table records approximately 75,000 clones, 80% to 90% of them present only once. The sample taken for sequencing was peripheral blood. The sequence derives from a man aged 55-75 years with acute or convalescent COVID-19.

CDR3 in amino acids: CASSLAGLTEAFF. CDR3 sequence (DNA): TGTGCCAGCAGCCTAGCGGGTCTTACTGAAGCTTTCTTT. The chain joins TRBV7-3 to TRBJ1-1; D remains unclear. The CDR3 is 13 residues long. V gave up 5 bases and J gave up 5 bases, with 12 bases separating them. Looked up from germline, CDR1 is SGHTA and CDR2 is FQGTGA.